This T cell receptor beta chain was sequenced in a study of Graves' ophthalmopathy and Graves' hyperthyroidism. This clonotype was recorded once. The antigen is unknown. Findings and caveats of the study: Most expanded thyroid clonotypes above 0.001 frequency also appeared in blood.

Exclusion applied to patients with other autoimmune diseases, uncontrolled infections, pregnancy or lactation. The diagnosis was founded upon clinical symptoms, serum thyroxine, TRAb, thyroid ultrasound and orbital computed tomography. RNA transcripts were the source from which TCR beta CDR3 regions were amplified. HTBI primers were used in a first-round RT-PCR, which preceded a second-round multiplex PCR. TCRdb redid the calling of the multiplex PCR reads with MiXCR, one entry per CDR3 protein. This repertoire shows some 240,000 distinct CDR3 sequences, around 45% found once; its top ten account for less than 50%. Sequenced sample: peripheral blood. This receptor was obtained from an adult man with Graves' ophthalmopathy.

The CDR3 sequence is CASSSGTVNTGELFF. CDR3 DNA: TGTGCCAGCAGTTCGGGGACAGTGAACACCGGGGAGCTGTTTTTT. V gene TRBV28 combines with J gene TRBJ2-2; 7 bases are shared with TRBD1. The V gene end was trimmed by 4 bases and the J gene end by 1 base; junction bases not matched to a gene: 3. The CDR3 runs 15 residues. Germline loops: CDR1 MDHEN, CDR2 SYDVKM.